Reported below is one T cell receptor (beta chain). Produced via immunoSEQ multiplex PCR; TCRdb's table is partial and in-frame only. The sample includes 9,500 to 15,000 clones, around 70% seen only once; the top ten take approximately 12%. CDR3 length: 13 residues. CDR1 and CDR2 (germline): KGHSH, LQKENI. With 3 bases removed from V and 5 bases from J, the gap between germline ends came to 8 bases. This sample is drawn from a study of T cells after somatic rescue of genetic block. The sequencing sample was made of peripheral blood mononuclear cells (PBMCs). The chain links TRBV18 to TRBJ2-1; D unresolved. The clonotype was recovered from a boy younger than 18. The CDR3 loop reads CASSPRSDNEQFF. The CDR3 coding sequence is TGTGCCAGCTCACCGAGGAGCGACAATGAGCAGTTCTTC.